A selection of T cell receptor beta chains follows, all from one sample in a study of B cell selection in AIRE deficiency. TCRdb's copy holds only in-frame clones and misses some; the assay was immunoSEQ multiplex PCR. The sample has 23,000 or so clones, less than 97% seen once; the top ten hold 0.24%. Sequenced material: CD4+CD127+ conventional T cells sorted from PBMCs. The receptors were gathered from a human donor in good health. CDR3s include the opening cysteine and the closing phenylalanine or tryptophan. Size values are once, few and many counts, or a class for expanded clones, and some rows have none.

v_call: TRBV11-3; clone_size: once; j_call: TRBJ2-7; cdr3_aa: CASSSQVGHEQYF
v_call: TRBV4-2; clone_size: NA; j_call: TRBJ1-3; cdr3_aa: CASSIRGASENTIYF
v_call: TRBV9; clone_size: NA; j_call: TRBJ1-4; cdr3_aa: CASSAGQGASNEKLFF
v_call: TRBV7-7; clone_size: once; j_call: TRBJ2-1; cdr3_aa: CASSGGGSQNEQFF
v_call: TRBV28; clone_size: NA; j_call: TRBJ2-3; cdr3_aa: CASRLTDTQYF
v_call: TRBV28; clone_size: NA; j_call: TRBJ1-2; cdr3_aa: CASSVTGGTWGYTF
v_call: TRBV25-1; clone_size: NA; j_call: TRBJ1-5; cdr3_aa: CASSEYQWAGNQPQHF
v_call: TRBV19; clone_size: NA; j_call: TRBJ1-5; cdr3_aa: CASSGTGVGDQPQHF
v_call: TRBV6-1; clone_size: NA; j_call: TRBJ2-5; cdr3_aa: CASSDLTGLIGTQYF
v_call: TRBV18; clone_size: once; j_call: TRBJ1-2; cdr3_aa: CASSPGTGHNYGYTF
v_call: TRBV5-4; clone_size: NA; j_call: TRBJ2-7; cdr3_aa: CASSLPLAGIPHEQYF
v_call: TRBV6-1; clone_size: NA; j_call: TRBJ2-3; cdr3_aa: CASSSKRGSQYF
v_call: TRBV19; clone_size: NA; j_call: TRBJ1-5; cdr3_aa: CASSSRDRGLNQPQHF
v_call: TRBV4-2; clone_size: NA; j_call: TRBJ1-2; cdr3_aa: CASSWTGDGYTF
v_call: TRBV10-1; clone_size: NA; j_call: TRBJ1-5; cdr3_aa: CAILLSQPQHF
v_call: TRBV27; clone_size: NA; j_call: TRBJ1-5; cdr3_aa: CASSLRGFGLRNQPQHF
v_call: TRBV4-1; clone_size: NA; j_call: TRBJ1-3; cdr3_aa: CASSAREASGNTIYF
v_call: TRBV4-2; clone_size: NA; j_call: TRBJ2-7; cdr3_aa: CASSQETGLASYEQYF
v_call: TRBV7-9; clone_size: NA; j_call: TRBJ2-1; cdr3_aa: CASSSPPWHRAFF
v_call: TRBV7-9; clone_size: NA; j_call: TRBJ1-2; cdr3_aa: CASSFPGQVGYTF